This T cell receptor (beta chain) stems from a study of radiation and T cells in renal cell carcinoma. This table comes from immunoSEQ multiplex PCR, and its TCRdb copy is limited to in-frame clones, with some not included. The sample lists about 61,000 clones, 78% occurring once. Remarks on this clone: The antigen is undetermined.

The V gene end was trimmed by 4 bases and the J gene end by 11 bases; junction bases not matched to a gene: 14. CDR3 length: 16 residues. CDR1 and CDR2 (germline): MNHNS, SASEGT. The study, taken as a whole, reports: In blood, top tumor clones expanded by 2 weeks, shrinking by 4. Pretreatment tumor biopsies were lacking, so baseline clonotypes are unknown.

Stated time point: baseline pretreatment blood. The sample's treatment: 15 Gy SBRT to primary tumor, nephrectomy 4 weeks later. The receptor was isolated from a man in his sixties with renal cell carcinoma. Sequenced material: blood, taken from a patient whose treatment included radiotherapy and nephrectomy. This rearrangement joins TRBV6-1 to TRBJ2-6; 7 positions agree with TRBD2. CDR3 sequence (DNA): TGTGCCAGCAGTGTTCAAGGACGGGGGGATGTCGACGTCCTGACTTTC. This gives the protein CASSVQGRGDVDVLTF.